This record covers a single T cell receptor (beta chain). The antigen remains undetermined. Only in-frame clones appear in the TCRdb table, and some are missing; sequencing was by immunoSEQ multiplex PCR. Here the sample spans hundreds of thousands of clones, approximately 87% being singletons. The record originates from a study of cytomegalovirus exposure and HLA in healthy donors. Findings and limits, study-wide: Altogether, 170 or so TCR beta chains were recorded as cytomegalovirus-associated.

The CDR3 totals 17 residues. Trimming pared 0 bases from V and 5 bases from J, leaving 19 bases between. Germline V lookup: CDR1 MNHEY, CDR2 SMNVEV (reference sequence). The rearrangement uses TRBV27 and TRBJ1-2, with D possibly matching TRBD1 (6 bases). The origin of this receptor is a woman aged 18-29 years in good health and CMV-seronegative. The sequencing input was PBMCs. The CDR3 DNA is TGTGCCAGCAGTTTATCAGCAGGGGTGGAACTTGGGTATGGCTACACCTTC. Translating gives CASSLSAGVELGYGYTF.